Following are 19 T cell receptor beta chains from one sample sequenced in a study of siplizumab effects on memory and regulatory T cells. Some clones are missing from TCRdb's copy, which holds only in-frame ones; the method was immunoSEQ multiplex PCR. The repertoire holds 55,000 to 65,000 clones, just over 95% seen once, with about 1% in the top ten. Input material: naive CD8+ T cells sorted from blood. These receptors were obtained from a human donor in good health.

The rearrangement joins TRBV7-2 to TRBJ1-2; D is undetermined. Trimming removed 5 bases from V and 3 bases from J, with 10 bases in between. The CDR3 is 13 amino acids. The germline CDR1 and CDR2 sequences are SGHTA and FQGNSA. The CDR3 loop is CASSPDRDYGYTF. The CDR3 DNA sequence: TGTGCCAGCAGCCCGGACCGGGACTATGGCTACACCTTC.

The chain employs TRBV7-6 and TRBJ2-5, with a weak D call TRBD1 (6 bases). Trimming stripped 2 bases from V and 3 bases from J, with 19 bases between. The CDR3 contains 17 residues. Looked up from germline, CDR1 is SGHVS and CDR2 is FNYEAQ. CDR3 nucleotides: TGTGCCAGCAGCTTACTATTGAGAACAGGGATGAAAGAGACCCAGTACTTC. It is translated as CASSLLLRTGMKETQYF. Looking up the rest from reference TRBV7-6 and TRBJ2-5 gives the full variable domain: GAGVSQSPRYKVTKRGQDVALRCDPISGHVSLYWYRQALGQGPEFLTYFNYEAQQDKSGLPNDRFSAERPEGSISTLTIQRTEQRDSAMYRCASSLLLRTGMKETQYFGPGTRLLVL.

In its sample, this clone was seen once. The chain carries TRBV27 and TRBJ2-5; D may be TRBD1 (5 bases). This CDR3 has 17 residues. The germline CDR1 and CDR2 sequences are MNHEY and SMNVEV (reference sequence). With 1 base removed from V and 4 bases from J, the gap between germline ends came to 19 bases. The CDR3 bases are TGTGCCAGCAGTTTATACGCCGGGCAGGGTATAGGAGAGACCCAGTACTTC. Amino acids: CASSLYAGQGIGETQYF.

As regards this clone: This sample includes further DNA sequences coding for the same CDR3. The chain combines TRBV9 with TRBJ2-5; no clear D gene. V was shortened by 3 bases and J by 2 bases, with 11 bases between the two germline ends. The germline CDR1 and CDR2 sequences are SGDLS and YYNGEE. The CDR3 is made up of 14 amino acids. CDR3 nucleotides: TGTGCCAGCAGCGGGAACGGTCTTCAAGAGACCCAGTACTTC. Protein product: CASSGNGLQETQYF.

The chain combines TRBV11-2 with TRBJ1-2; weak D call: TRBD1 (5 bases). The CDR3 is made up of 13 amino acids. V lost 5 bases, J lost 8 bases, and 15 bases lay in between. Per the germline V gene, CDR1 is SGHAT and CDR2 is FQNNGV. The CDR3 DNA follows: TGTGCCAGCAGCCCCCAGGGAATAGAGGGCTACACCTTC. Protein sequence: CASSPQGIEGYTF. Supplemented by reference TRBV11-2 and TRBJ1-2, the full variable domain reads EAGVAQSPRYKIIEKRQSVAFWCNPISGHATLYWYQQILGQGPKLLIQFQNNGVVDDSQLPKDRFSAERLKGVDSTLKIQPAKLEDSAVYLCASSPQGIEGYTFGSGTRLTVV.

This clone occurred once. V usage is TRBV25-1 and J usage is TRBJ2-1; 8 nucleotides line up with TRBD2. V gave up 1 base and J gave up 9 bases; unmatched junction bases: 5. This CDR3 has 14 amino acids. Germline CDR1 MGHDK, CDR2 SYGVNS. The CDR3 here is CASSEFAGGIEQFF. In DNA form, the CDR3 reads TGTGCCAGCAGTGAATTCGCGGGAGGTATTGAGCAGTTCTTC.

The chain carries TRBV30 and TRBJ2-3; D perhaps matches TRBD2 (5 bases). The CDR3 contains 15 residues. The V end lost 1 base, the J end lost 9 bases, and 20 bases lay between the germline ends. CDR1 is GTSNPN, CDR2 SVGIG, per germline (reference sequence). The CDR3 DNA follows: TGTGCCTGGAGTGAGGACGGTAGGATGGACTTGACGCAGTATTTT. Its protein is CAWSEDGRMDLTQYF.

This chain joins TRBV27 and TRBJ2-3; D is undetermined. The CDR3 contains 12 residues. Trimming removed 4 bases at V and 5 bases at J, with 7 bases between. The germline V gene has CDR1 MNHEY and CDR2 SMNVEV (reference sequence). CDR3: CASSWMGDTQYF. CDR3 sequence (DNA): TGTGCCAGCAGTTGGATGGGAGATACGCAGTATTTT.

This clone was seen a single time. The chain recombines TRBV5-4 with TRBJ2-1; D unclear. V lost 0 bases to trimming and J lost 5 bases, with 3 bases between them. In germline, CDR1 is SGHNT, CDR2 YYREEE (reference sequence). The CDR3 length is 12 residues. The CDR3 nucleotides are TGTGCCAGCAGCTTGGGCGACAATGAGCAGTTCTTC. This translates into CASSLGDNEQFF.

CDR3 bases: TGTGCCAGCAGCTCGGGGGGCGTCTCCTACGAGCAGTACTTC. Its translation: CASSSGGVSYEQYF. The genes are TRBV7-9 and TRBJ2-7; perhaps TRBD2 as D (7 bases). This CDR3 is 14 amino acids long. Germline values: CDR1 SEHNR, CDR2 FQNEAQ (reference sequence). Trimming left V 4 bases short and J 0 bases short, with 10 bases between.

The gene calls are TRBV7-8 and TRBJ2-3, with TRBD2 matching over 7 bases. This CDR3 is built from 17 residues. With V trimmed by 1 base and J by 2 bases, 9 bases remained unmatched. CDR1 is SGHVS, CDR2 FQNEAQ, per germline. The CDR3 DNA follows: TGTGCCAGCAGCTTAGATCCGGCTAGCGGTTTCACAGATACGCAGTATTTT. This encodes CASSLDPASGFTDTQYF. Looking up the rest from reference TRBV7-8 and TRBJ2-3 gives the full variable domain: GAGVSQSPRYKVAKRGQDVALRCDPISGHVSLFWYQQALGQGPEFLTYFQNEAQLDKSGLPSDRFFAERPEGSVSTLKIQRTQQEDSAVYLCASSLDPASGFTDTQYFGPGTRLTVL.

The chain recombines TRBV10-3 with TRBJ1-1; 9 nucleotides agree with TRBD1. Trimming removed 6 bases from V and 0 bases from J; junction bases left unmatched: 2. CDR1 ENHRY and CDR2 SYGVKD come from the germline V gene. The CDR3 covers 14 residues. CDR3 sequence (DNA): TGTGCCATCAGAGACAGGGGGTTGAACACTGAAGCTTTCTTT. Protein product: CAIRDRGLNTEAFF.

The V call is TRBV27, the J call TRBJ1-1; perhaps TRBD1 as D (5 bases). Germline CDR1 MNHEY, CDR2 SMNVEV (reference sequence). This CDR3 has 14 residues. V was shortened by 1 base and J by 1 base, with 7 bases between the two germline ends. The CDR3 loop reads CASSLWGGNTEAFF. CDR3 nucleotide sequence: TGTGCCAGCAGTTTATGGGGGGGGAACACTGAAGCTTTCTTT.

V usage is TRBV27 and J usage is TRBJ2-1, with TRBD2 matching 9 bases. J lost 10 bases, V lost 6 bases, and 10 bases had no gene match. This CDR3 comprises 14 residues. The germline gives CDR1 MNHEY, CDR2 SMNVEV (reference sequence). Written as DNA, the CDR3 is TGTGCCAGCAGAATAGCGGAACTAGCGGGCGAGCAGTTCTTC. It encodes CASRIAELAGEQFF.

V is TRBV19 and J is TRBJ2-1, with TRBD1 identical over 8 bases. Germline values: CDR1 LNHDA, CDR2 SQIVND (reference sequence). The CDR3 sequence is 15 residues long. V gave up 0 bases and J gave up 4 bases; unmatched junction bases: 2. CDR3 in amino acids: CASSIDRTGYNEQFF. The CDR3 DNA reads as TGTGCCAGTAGTATAGACCGGACAGGGTACAATGAGCAGTTCTTC.

Here the CDR3 reads CASSLVGPGPDGYTF. The CDR3 region has the DNA TGTGCCAGCAGCTTAGTTGGGCCGGGACCGGATGGCTACACCTTC. This rearrangement joins TRBV7-8 to TRBJ1-2; a weak D match, TRBD1 (5 bases). With 1 base removed from V and 6 bases from J, the gap between germline ends came to 15 bases. From germline, CDR1 is SGHVS and CDR2 FQNEAQ. This CDR3 has 15 residues.

The V and J genes are TRBV25-1 and TRBJ2-5; D might be TRBD1 or TRBD2, each matching 5 bases. Trimming cost V 9 bases and J 4 bases, with 15 bases left between them. In germline, CDR1 is MGHDK, CDR2 SYGVNS. The CDR3 sequence is 13 residues long. The CDR3 here is CASTVRGGETQYF. For the CDR3, the DNA is TGTGCCAGTACTGTCCGGGGCGGAGAGACCCAGTACTTC.

This clone appeared a single time. V and J are TRBV28 and TRBJ1-1; perhaps TRBD1 as D (6 bases). The germline V gene has CDR1 MDHEN and CDR2 SYDVKM. This CDR3 comprises 15 residues. Trimming shortened V by 3 bases and J by 0 bases, and 11 bases separated the two germline ends. This chain's CDR3 is CASSFSDSMNTEAFF. The CDR3 coding sequence is TGTGCCAGCAGTTTTTCGGACAGCATGAACACTGAAGCTTTCTTT.

The chain is built from TRBV27 and TRBJ2-5; D is perhaps TRBD1 (5 bases). CDR1 and CDR2 (germline): MNHEY, SMNVEV (reference sequence). Trimming pared 6 bases from V and 2 bases from J, leaving 10 bases between. The CDR3 runs 13 residues. The CDR3 protein is CASSRELQETQYF. The CDR3 bases are TGTGCCAGCAGCAGGGAACTACAAGAGACCCAGTACTTC.